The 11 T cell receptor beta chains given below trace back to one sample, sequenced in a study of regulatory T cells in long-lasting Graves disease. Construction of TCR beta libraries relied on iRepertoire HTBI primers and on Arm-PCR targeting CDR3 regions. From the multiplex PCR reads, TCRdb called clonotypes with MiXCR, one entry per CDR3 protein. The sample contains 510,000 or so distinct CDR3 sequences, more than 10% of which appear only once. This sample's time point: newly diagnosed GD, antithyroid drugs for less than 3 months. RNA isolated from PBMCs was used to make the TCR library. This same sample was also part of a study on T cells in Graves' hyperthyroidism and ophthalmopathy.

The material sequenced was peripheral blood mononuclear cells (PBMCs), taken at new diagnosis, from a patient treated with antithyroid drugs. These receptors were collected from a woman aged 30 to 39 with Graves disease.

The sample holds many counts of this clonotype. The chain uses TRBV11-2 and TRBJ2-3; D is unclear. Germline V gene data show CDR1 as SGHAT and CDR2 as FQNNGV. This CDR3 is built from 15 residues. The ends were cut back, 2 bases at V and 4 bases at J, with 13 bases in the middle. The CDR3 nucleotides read TGTGCCAGCAGCTTACAGAACCCTTCCGCAGATACGCAGTATTTT. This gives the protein CASSLQNPSADTQYF.

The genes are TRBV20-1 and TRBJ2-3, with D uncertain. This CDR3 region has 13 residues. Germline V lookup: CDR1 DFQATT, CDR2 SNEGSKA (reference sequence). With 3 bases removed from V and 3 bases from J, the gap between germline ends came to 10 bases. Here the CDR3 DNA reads TGCAGTGCTAGGGAGTGGCTGACAGATACGCAGTATTTT. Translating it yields CSAREWLTDTQYF.

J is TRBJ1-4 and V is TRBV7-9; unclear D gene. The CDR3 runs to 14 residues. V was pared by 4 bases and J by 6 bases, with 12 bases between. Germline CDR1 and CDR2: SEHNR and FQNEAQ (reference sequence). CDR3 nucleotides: TGTGCCAGCAGCTCAACACCTCGGGATGAAAAACTGTTTTTT. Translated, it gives CASSSTPRDEKLFF. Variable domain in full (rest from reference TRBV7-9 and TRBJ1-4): DTGVSQNPRHKITKRGQNVTFRCDPISEHNRLYWYRQTLGQGPEFLTYFQNEAQLEKSRLLSDRFSAERPKGSFSTLEIQRTEQGDSAMYLCASSSTPRDEKLFFGSGTQLSVL.

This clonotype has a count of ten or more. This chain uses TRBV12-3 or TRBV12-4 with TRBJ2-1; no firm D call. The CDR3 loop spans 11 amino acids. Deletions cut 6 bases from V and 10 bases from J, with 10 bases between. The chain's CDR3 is CASSSEYEQFF. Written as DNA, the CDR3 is TGTGCCAGCAGCTCTGAATACGAGCAGTTCTTC.

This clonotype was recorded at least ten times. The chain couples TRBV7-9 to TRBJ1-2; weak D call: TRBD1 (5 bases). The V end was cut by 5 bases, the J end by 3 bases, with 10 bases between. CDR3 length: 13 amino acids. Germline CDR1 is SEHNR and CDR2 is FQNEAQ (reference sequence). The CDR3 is CASSPGTDYGYTF. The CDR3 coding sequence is TGTGCCAGCAGCCCGGGGACGGACTATGGCTACACCTTC.

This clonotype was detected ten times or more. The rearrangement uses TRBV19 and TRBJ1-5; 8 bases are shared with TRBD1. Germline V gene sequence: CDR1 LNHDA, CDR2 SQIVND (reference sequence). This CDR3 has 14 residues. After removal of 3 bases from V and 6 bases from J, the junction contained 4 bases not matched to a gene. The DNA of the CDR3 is TGTGCCAGTAGTATGACAGGGGACGGTCAGCCCCAGCATTTT. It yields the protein CASSMTGDGQPQHF.

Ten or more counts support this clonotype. The CDR3 here is CASSFFAAGVAYEQYF. CDR3 nucleotides: TGTGCCAGCAGCTTTTTCGCAGCGGGAGTTGCCTACGAGCAGTACTTC. V is TRBV11-2 and J is TRBJ2-7; TRBD2 matches at 8 bases. CDR3 length equals 16 residues. The germline V gene has CDR1 SGHAT and CDR2 FQNNGV. After removal of 3 bases from V and 2 bases from J, the junction contained 9 bases not matched to a gene.

The CDR3 DNA is TGTGCCAGCAGCCCCGGGATCGGGGGGGCTAGAGATACGCAGTATTTT. Protein product: CASSPGIGGARDTQYF. This chain links TRBV6-4 with TRBJ2-3, with TRBD2 identical over 8 bases. There are 16 residues in the CDR3. Germline V lookup: CDR1 MRHNA, CDR2 SNTAGT. The V and J ends lost 6 bases and 5 bases, in that order; junction bases with no gene match: 13.

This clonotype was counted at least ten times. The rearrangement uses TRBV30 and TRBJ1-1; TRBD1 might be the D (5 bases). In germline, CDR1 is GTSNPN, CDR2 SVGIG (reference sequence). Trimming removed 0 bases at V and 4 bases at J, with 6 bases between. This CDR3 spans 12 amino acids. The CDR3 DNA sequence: TGTGCCTGGAGTGTTAGGGGCACTGAAGCTTTCTTT. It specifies CAWSVRGTEAFF.

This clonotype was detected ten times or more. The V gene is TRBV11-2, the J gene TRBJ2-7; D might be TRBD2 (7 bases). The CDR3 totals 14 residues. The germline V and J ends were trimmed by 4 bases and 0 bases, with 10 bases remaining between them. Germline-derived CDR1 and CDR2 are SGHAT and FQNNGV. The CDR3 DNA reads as TGTGCCAGCAGCTGGGGGGGCATCTCCTACGAGCAGTACTTC. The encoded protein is CASSWGGISYEQYF. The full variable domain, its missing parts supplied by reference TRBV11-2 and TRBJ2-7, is EAGVAQSPRYKIIEKRQSVAFWCNPISGHATLYWYQQILGQGPKLLIQFQNNGVVDDSQLPKDRFSAERLKGVDSTLKIQPAKLEDSAVYLCASSWGGISYEQYFGPGTRLTVT.

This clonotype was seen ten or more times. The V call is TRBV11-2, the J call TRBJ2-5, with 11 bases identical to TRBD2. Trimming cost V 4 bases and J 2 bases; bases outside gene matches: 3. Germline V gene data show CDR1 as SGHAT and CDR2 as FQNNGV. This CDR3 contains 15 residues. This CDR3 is CASSSRLAGQETQYF. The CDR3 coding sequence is TGTGCCAGCAGCTCGCGACTAGCGGGACAAGAGACCCAGTACTTC.